This record looks at one T cell receptor beta chain sequence and its context. The target antigen is unknown. Across several immunoSEQ plates, the genomic DNA of each subset was split evenly. Sequenced by immunoSEQ multiplex PCR; TCRdb stores in-frame clones only, minus some. The data hold some 2,100,000 clones, with around 95% observed a single time. V was clipped by 5 bases and J by 0 bases, with 17 bases between them. CDR1 and CDR2 (germline): SNHLY, FYNNEI. The CDR3 covers 17 residues. The entry originates in a study of shared clonotypes between healthy human individuals. Researchers partitioned CD4+ cells into CD45RA+ naive and CD45RA-negative memory subsets. Findings of the study overall: Naive subsets tended to show greater estimated richness than memory subsets. The sampled material consisted only of blood, and tissue repertoires are likely to differ.

V is TRBV2 and J is TRBJ2-1, with a tentative D call TRBD2 (6 bases). Sequenced material: naive CD4+ T cells sorted from blood. As for subset: CD45RA+ positively selected. The receptor was isolated from a man younger than 35 in good health. The DNA for the CDR3 is TGTGCCAGCAGTAGAACTCGCGACGGGAGCTCCTACAATGAGCAGTTCTTC. Translating gives CASSRTRDGSSYNEQFF.